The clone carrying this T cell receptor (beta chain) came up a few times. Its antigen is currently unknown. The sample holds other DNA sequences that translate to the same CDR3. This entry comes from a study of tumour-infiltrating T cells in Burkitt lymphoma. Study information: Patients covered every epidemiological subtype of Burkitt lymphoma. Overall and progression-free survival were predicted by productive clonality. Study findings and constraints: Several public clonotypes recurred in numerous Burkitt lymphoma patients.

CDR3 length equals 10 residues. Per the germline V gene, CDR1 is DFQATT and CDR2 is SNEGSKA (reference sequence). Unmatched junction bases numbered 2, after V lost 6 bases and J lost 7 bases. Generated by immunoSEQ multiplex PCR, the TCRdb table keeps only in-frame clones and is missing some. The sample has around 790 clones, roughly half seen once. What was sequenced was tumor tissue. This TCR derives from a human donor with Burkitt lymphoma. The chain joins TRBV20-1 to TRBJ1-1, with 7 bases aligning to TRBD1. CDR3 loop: CSASGGEAFF. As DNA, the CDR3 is TGCAGTGCCTCAGGGGGTGAAGCTTTCTTT.